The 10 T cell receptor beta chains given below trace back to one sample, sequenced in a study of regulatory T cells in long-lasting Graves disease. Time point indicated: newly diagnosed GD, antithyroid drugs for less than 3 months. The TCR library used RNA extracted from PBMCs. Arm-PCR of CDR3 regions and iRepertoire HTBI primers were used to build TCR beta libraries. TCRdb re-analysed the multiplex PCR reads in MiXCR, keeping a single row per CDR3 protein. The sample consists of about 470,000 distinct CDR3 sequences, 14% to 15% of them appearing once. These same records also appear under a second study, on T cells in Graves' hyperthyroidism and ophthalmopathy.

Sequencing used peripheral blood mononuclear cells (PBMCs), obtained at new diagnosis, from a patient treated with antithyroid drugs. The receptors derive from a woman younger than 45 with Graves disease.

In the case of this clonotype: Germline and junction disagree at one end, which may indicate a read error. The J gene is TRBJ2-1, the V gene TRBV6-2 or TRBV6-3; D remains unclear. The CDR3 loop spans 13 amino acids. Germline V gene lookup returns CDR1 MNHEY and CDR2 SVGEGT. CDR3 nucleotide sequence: TGCGCCAGCAGTAATACAGAAAGTAGCGAGCAGTTCTTC. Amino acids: CASSNTESSEQFF.

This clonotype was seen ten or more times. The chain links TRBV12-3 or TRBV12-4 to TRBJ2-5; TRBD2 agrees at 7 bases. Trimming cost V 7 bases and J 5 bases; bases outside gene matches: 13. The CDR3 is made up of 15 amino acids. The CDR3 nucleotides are TGTGCCAGCACCTGGGGGGGAGGGCCCGGGGAGACCCAGTACTTC. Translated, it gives CASTWGGGPGETQYF.

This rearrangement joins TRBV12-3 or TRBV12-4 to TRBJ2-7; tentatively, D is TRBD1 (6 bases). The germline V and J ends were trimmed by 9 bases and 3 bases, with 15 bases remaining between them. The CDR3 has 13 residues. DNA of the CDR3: TGTGCCAGTAGGGGGTCCGTCGGCTACGAGCAGTACTTC. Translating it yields CASRGSVGYEQYF.

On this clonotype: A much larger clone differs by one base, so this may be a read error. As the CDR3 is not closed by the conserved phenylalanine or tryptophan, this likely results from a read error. The CDR3 coding sequence is TGTGCCAGCAGTTCAGCACGACAGGGGGCGACCAGCTCTGGGGCCAACGTCCTGACTCTC. Protein sequence: CASSSARQGATSSGANVLTL. The chain is built from TRBV28 and TRBJ2-6; 10 nucleotides line up with TRBD1. Germline V gene sequence: CDR1 MDHEN, CDR2 SYDVKM. The length of the CDR3 is 20 residues. J lost 0 bases, V lost 4 bases, and 12 bases had no gene match.

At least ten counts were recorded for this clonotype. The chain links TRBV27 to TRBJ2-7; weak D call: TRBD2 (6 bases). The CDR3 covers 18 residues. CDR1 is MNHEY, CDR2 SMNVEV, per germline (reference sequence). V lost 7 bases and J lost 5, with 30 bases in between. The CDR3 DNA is TGTGCCAGCACCCCGCAGCGGGTCCCCACGCGGGGCGGAAACGAGCAGTACTTC. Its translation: CASTPQRVPTRGGNEQYF.

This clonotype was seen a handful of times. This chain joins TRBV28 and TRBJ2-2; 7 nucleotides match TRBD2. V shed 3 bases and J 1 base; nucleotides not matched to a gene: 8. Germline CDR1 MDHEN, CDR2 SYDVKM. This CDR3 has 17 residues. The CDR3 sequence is CASSLTGTMKNTGELFF. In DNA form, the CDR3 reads TGTGCCAGCAGTTTGACCGGGACTATGAAGAACACCGGGGAGCTGTTTTTT.

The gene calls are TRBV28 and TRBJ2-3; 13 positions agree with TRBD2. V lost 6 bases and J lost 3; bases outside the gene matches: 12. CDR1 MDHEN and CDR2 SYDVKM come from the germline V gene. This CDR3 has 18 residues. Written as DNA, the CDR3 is TGTGCCAGCAGGGAACTAGCGGGAGGGCCGGGTTTGACAGATACGCAGTATTTT. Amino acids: CASRELAGGPGLTDTQYF.

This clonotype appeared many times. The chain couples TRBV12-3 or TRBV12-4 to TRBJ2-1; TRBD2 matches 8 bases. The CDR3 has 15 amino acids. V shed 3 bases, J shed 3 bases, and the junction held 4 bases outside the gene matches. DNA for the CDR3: TGTGCCAGCAGTTTCGCAGCGGGAGTCTACAATGAGCAGTTCTTC. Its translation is CASSFAAGVYNEQFF.

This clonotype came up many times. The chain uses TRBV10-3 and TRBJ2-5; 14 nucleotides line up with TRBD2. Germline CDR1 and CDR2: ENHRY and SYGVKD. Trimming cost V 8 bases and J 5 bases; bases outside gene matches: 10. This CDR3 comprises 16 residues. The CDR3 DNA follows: TGTGCCATCGGGGGGACTAGCGGGAGTGGTGAGGAGACCCAGTACTTC. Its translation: CAIGGTSGSGEETQYF.

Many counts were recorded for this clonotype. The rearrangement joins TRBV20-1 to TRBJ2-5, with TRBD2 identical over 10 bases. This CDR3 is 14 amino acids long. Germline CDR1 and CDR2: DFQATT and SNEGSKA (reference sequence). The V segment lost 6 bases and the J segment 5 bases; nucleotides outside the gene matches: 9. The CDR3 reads CSAQRGGGGETQYF. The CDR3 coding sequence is TGCAGTGCCCAGCGGGGGGGGGGAGGCGAGACCCAGTACTTC.